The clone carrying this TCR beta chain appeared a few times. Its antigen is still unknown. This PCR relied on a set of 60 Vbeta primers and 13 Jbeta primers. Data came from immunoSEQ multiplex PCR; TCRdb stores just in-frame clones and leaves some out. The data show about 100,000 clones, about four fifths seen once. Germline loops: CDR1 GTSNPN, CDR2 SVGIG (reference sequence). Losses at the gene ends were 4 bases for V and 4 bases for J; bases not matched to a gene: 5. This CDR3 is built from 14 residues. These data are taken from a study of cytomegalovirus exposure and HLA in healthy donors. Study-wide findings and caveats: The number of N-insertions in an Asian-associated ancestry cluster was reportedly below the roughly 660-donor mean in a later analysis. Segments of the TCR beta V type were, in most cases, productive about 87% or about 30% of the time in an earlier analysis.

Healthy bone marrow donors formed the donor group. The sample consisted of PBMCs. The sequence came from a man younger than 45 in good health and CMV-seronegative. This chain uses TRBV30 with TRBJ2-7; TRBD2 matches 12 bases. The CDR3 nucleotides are TGTGCCTGGACCGGGACTAGCGGGCCTTACGAGCAGTACTTC. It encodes CAWTGTSGPYEQYF. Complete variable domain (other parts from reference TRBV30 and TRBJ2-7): SQTIHQWPATLVQPVGSPLSLECTVEGTSNPNLYWYRQAAGRGLQLLFYSVGIGQISSEVPQNLSASRPQDRQFILSSKKLLLSDSGFYLCAWTGTSGPYEQYFGPGTRLTVT.